This record concerns one T cell receptor beta chain sequence. The assay was immunoSEQ multiplex PCR, and TCRdb's table has in-frame clones only and misses some. The profile shows 180,000 or so clones, roughly four fifths of them singletons. This sample was taken from a study of blood T cell repertoires in COVID-19. V gave up 4 bases and J gave up 10 bases; unmatched junction bases: 16. Germline V lookup: CDR1 MNHEY, CDR2 SMNVEV (reference sequence). CDR3 length: 17 amino acids. Material: PBMCs or T cells enriched from blood (not recorded which). The chain couples TRBV27 to TRBJ1-6; TRBD1 aligns across 7 bases. The source is a man aged 50-59 years who had recovered from COVID-19. CDR3 protein: CASSSRPVKGGLSPLHF. CDR3 bases: TGTGCCAGCAGTTCCCGCCCCGTTAAAGGGGGCTTGTCACCCCTCCACTTT.